Below are 4 T cell receptor beta chains sequenced from a single sample in a study of blood T cell repertoires in COVID-19 (dated by TCRdb to about 2020). Libraries were constructed by the immunoSEQ multiplex PCR assay. Entries here come from immuneACCESS through TCRdb and include only in-frame sequences with V and J called. Some clones fail to appear in such tables; in the studies checked, an unresolved V gene covers under half of the shortfall, and the cause of the remainder is unknown. The sample table lists almost 55,000 clones, 80% to 85% of them with a count of one. Jointly, the top ten make up under 3% of the sample. Sample: peripheral blood. The source is a man aged 50 to 59 with acute or convalescent COVID-19.

V usage is TRBV6-5 and J usage is TRBJ1-2; unclear D gene. The CDR3 has 15 residues. The germline CDR1 and CDR2 sequences are MNHEY and SVGAGI. V gave up 6 bases and J gave up 4 bases, with 18 bases separating them. DNA for the CDR3: TGTGCCAGCAGGCCGTTGGGCGGGTCGCTCTATGGCTACACCTTC. Encoded protein: CASRPLGGSLYGYTF.

There are a few counts of this clone. The chain employs TRBV5-1 and TRBJ1-1, with D maybe TRBD1 (5 bases). V was clipped by 2 bases and J by 5 bases, with 16 bases between them. CDR1 and CDR2 (germline): SGHRS, YFSETQ. This CDR3 has 15 residues. In DNA, the CDR3 is TGCGCCAGCAGCTTCATTCAGGGCGAGGTGACTGAAGCTTTCTTT. Residues: CASSFIQGEVTEAFF.

The chain is built from TRBV5-1 and TRBJ2-7; TRBD1 matches at 9 bases. The CDR3 loop spans 15 amino acids. The V gene end was trimmed by 4 bases and the J gene end by 9 bases; junction bases not matched to a gene: 14. Germline CDR1 is SGHRS and CDR2 is YFSETQ. The CDR3 reads CASSPTTGGRDWQYF. DNA for the CDR3: TGCGCCAGCAGCCCTACGACAGGGGGAAGGGATTGGCAGTACTTC.

The chain recombines TRBV6-5 with TRBJ2-1; 12 bases map to TRBD2. Trimming at V came to 6 bases and at J to 5 bases, leaving 2 bases not matched to a gene. The CDR3 covers 14 residues. Germline assignment: CDR1 MNHEY and CDR2 SVGAGI. CDR3 bases: TGTGCCAGCAGGCGGACTAGCGGGAACAATGAGCAGTTCTTC. This gives the protein CASRRTSGNNEQFF.